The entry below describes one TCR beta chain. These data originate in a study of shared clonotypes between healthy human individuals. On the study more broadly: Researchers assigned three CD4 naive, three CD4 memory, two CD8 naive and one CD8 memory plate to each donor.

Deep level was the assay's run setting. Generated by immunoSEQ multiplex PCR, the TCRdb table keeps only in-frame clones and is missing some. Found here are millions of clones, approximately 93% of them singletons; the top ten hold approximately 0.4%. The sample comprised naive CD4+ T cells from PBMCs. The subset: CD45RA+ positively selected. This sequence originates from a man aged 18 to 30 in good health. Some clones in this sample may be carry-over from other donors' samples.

The CDR3, as DNA: TGTGCCAGTAGTCTCCCCGGGACAGGGAAGAACACTGAAGCTTTCTTT. Protein sequence: CASSLPGTGKNTEAFF. This chain connects TRBV19 to TRBJ1-1, with 9 positions matching TRBD1. This CDR3 comprises 16 residues. Looked up from germline, CDR1 is LNHDA and CDR2 is SQIVND (reference sequence). The trim removed 5 bases at V and 1 base at J, leaving 8 bases unmatched.